Listed below are T cell receptor beta chains from one sample, sequenced in a study of blood T cell repertoires in COVID-19. Profiled with immunoSEQ multiplex PCR; TCRdb holds only in-frame clones, not every one. The table records approximately 180,000 clones, 80% to 95% of them present only once. The specimen was peripheral blood. These receptor sequences come from a man aged 50 or older with acute or convalescent COVID-19. CDR3s include the opening cysteine and the closing phenylalanine or tryptophan. Each record gives: V gene, clone size, J gene, D gene, CDR3 protein, CDR3 DNA. D genes are given only for firm matches. A row's size may be missing; if present it is once, few, many or a size class.

>TRBV19|-|TRBJ1-1|TRBD1
CASSRGTGEQEAFF
TGTGCCAGTAGTAGGGGGACAGGGGAGCAAGAAGCTTTCTTT
>TRBV5-1|-|TRBJ2-7|TRBD2
CASSSTSGRPLEQYF
TGCGCCAGCAGCTCTACTAGCGGGAGGCCCCTCGAGCAGTACTTC
>TRBV19|-|TRBJ1-6|TRBD1
CASSPSLGDSTNSPLHF
TGTGCCAGTAGTCCGAGCTTGGGGGACAGTACTAATTCACCCCTCCACTTT
>TRBV10-2|-|TRBJ1-1|-
CASSVTLNTEAFF
TGCGCCAGCAGTGTCACACTGAACACTGAAGCTTTCTTT
>TRBV6-4|-|TRBJ2-1|-
CASSQGYEQFF
TGTGCCAGCAGCCAGGGCTATGAGCAGTTCTTC
>TRBV5-6|-|TRBJ2-3|-
CASSPSSRGWDTDTQYF
TGTGCCAGCAGCCCATCCTCAAGGGGTTGGGACACAGATACGCAGTATTTT
>TRBV10-2|-|TRBJ1-5|TRBD1
CASRVGQGDQPQHF
TGCGCCAGCCGTGTGGGACAGGGGGATCAGCCCCAGCATTTT
>TRBV6-5|-|TRBJ1-5|-
CASSYSTTGKGQPQHF
TGTGCCAGCAGTTACTCGACTACAGGGAAAGGTCAGCCCCAGCATTTT
>TRBV19|-|TRBJ2-7|TRBD1
CASSIVDRSYEQYF
TGTGCCAGTAGTATAGTGGACAGGTCCTACGAGCAGTACTTC
>TRBV4-2|-|TRBJ1-4|-
CASSQASRTTNEKLFF
TGTGCCAGCAGCCAGGCCTCGCGGACAACTAATGAAAAACTGTTTTTT
>TRBV11-2|once|TRBJ2-3|TRBD2
CASTFLFGSGRLSTDTQYF
TGTGCCAGCACCTTCTTATTCGGTAGCGGGAGGCTTAGCACAGATACGCAGTATTTT
>TRBV27|-|TRBJ1-3|TRBD1
CASSPRGRLGSGNTIYF
TGTGCCAGCAGTCCGAGGGGGCGCTTAGGCTCTGGAAACACCATATATTTT
>TRBV29-1|-|TRBJ2-3|-
CSVVGLTGGTDTQYF
TGCAGCGTTGTGGGCCTGACAGGCGGCACAGATACGCAGTATTTT
>TRBV6-2/TRBV6-3|-|TRBJ2-1|TRBD1
CASSQTGYNEQFF
TGTGCCAGCAGCCAGACAGGGTACAATGAGCAGTTCTTC
>TRBV6-2/TRBV6-3|-|TRBJ2-3|-
CASSSPGKTDTQYF
TGTGCCAGCAGTTCGCCCGGTAAAACAGATACGCAGTATTTT
>TRBV27|-|TRBJ2-7|-
CASSIIRANNRGHEYF
TGTGCCAGCAGTATCATCAGGGCTAACAACCGAGGCCACGAGTACTTC
>TRBV2|-|TRBJ2-3|-
CASSAGVGVDTQYF
TGTGCCAGCAGCGCAGGGGTAGGGGTAGATACGCAGTATTTT
>TRBV9|-|TRBJ2-2|TRBD1
CASNPTGDNTGELFF
TGTGCCAGCAACCCGACAGGGGATAACACCGGGGAGCTGTTTTTT
>TRBV10-3|once|TRBJ1-1|-
CAIRQITGNTEAFF
TGTGCCATCAGACAAATTACAGGAAACACTGAAGCTTTCTTT
>TRBV3-1/TRBV3-2|-|TRBJ1-1|TRBD1
CASSRDRNMNTEAFF
TGTGCCAGCAGCCGGGACAGAAACATGAACACTGAAGCTTTCTTT
>TRBV3-1/TRBV3-2|many|TRBJ2-1|TRBD1
CASSPRWGQGLNEQFF
TGTGCCAGCAGCCCGCGTTGGGGACAGGGGCTCAATGAGCAGTTCTTC
>TRBV19|-|TRBJ2-2|-
CASSFPLGELFF
TGTGCCAGTAGCTTTCCCCTCGGGGAGCTGTTTTTT
>TRBV27|-|TRBJ2-1|-
CASSLVGPNEQFF
TGTGCCAGCAGTTTAGTGGGCCCGAATGAGCAGTTCTTC
>TRBV30|-|TRBJ2-5|-
CAWTRGETQYF
TGTGCCTGGACGCGGGGAGAGACCCAGTACTTC
>TRBV28|-|TRBJ1-1|TRBD1
CASSSGQGNEAFF
TGTGCCAGCAGTTCGGGACAGGGGAACGAAGCTTTCTTT
>TRBV19|-|TRBJ2-1|TRBD2
CASSSTSGGFDEQFF
TGTGCCAGTAGCTCTACTAGCGGGGGTTTCGATGAGCAGTTCTTC
>TRBV13|-|TRBJ1-1|-
CASSLGTFTEAFF
TGTGCCAGCAGCTTAGGGACATTCACTGAAGCTTTCTTT
>TRBV14|-|TRBJ2-5|-
CASSQGFQGNIQETQYF
TGTGCCAGCAGCCAAGGATTCCAGGGCAACATACAAGAGACCCAGTACTTC
>TRBV28|-|TRBJ1-5|-
CASSVREQPQHF
TGTGCCAGCAGTGTCAGGGAACAGCCCCAGCATTTT
>TRBV9|-|TRBJ2-1|TRBD2
CASSIGTSGNDYNEQFF
TGTGCCAGCAGCATCGGGACTAGCGGGAACGACTACAATGAGCAGTTCTTC
>TRBV7-2|-|TRBJ2-5|TRBD2
CASSKTSGAQETQYF
TGTGCCAGCAGCAAGACTAGCGGGGCTCAAGAGACCCAGTACTTC
>TRBV7-6|-|TRBJ2-5|TRBD2
CASSLLAGGQGGSIETQYF
TGTGCCAGCAGCTTACTAGCGGGAGGGCAAGGGGGTTCTATCGAGACCCAGTACTTC
>TRBV6-5|-|TRBJ1-2|-
CASSSQGYGYTF
TGTGCCAGCAGCTCACAGGGATATGGCTACACCTTC
>TRBV5-1|-|TRBJ2-1|TRBD1
CASSPGQGSNEQFF
TGCGCCAGCAGCCCGGGACAGGGATCGAATGAGCAGTTCTTC
>TRBV7-2|-|TRBJ2-1|-
CASSFSGSSYNEQFF
TGTGCCAGCAGCTTTAGCGGTAGCTCCTACAATGAGCAGTTCTTC
>TRBV18|-|TRBJ2-5|-
CASSAALQETQYF
TGTGCCAGCTCAGCCGCGTTACAAGAGACCCAGTACTTC
>TRBV7-2|-|TRBJ2-3|TRBD1
CASSPFRTGREDTQYF
TGTGCCAGCAGCCCCTTTCGGACAGGAAGAGAAGATACGCAGTATTTT
>TRBV7-2|-|TRBJ1-5|-
CASSLNRDLNQPQHF
TGTGCCAGCAGCTTAAACAGGGATCTGAATCAGCCCCAGCATTTT
>TRBV29-1|-|TRBJ2-7|-
CSVADSYEQYF
TGCAGCGTTGCTGACAGCTACGAGCAGTACTTC
>TRBV21-1|-|TRBJ2-2|-
CATSCCNGLNTGELFF
TGTGCCACCAGCTGTTGTAATGGACTAAACACCGGGGAGCTGTTTTTT
>TRBV20-1|-|TRBJ1-1|TRBD1
CSAVGTAAFF
TGCAGTGCTGTCGGGACAGCCGCTTTCTTT
>TRBV10-3|-|TRBJ1-1|-
CAISVDRNTEAFF
TGTGCCATCAGTGTGGACAGGAACACTGAAGCTTTCTTT
>TRBV7-9|-|TRBJ2-2|-
CASSLAIGTQNTGELFF
TGTGCCAGCAGCTTAGCGATTGGGACACAGAACACCGGGGAGCTGTTTTTT
>TRBV5-1|-|TRBJ1-1|-
CASRLGAEAFF
TGCGCCAGCAGGTTGGGCGCCGAGGCTTTCTTT
>TRBV5-1|-|TRBJ1-1|TRBD1
CASSIQGERGTEAFF
TGCGCCAGCAGCATACAGGGGGAAAGGGGAACTGAAGCTTTCTTT
>TRBV7-9|-|TRBJ1-5|-
CASSFQGTDQPQHF
TGTGCCAGCAGCTTTCAGGGGACCGATCAGCCCCAGCATTTT
>TRBV3-1/TRBV3-2|-|TRBJ2-6|TRBD1
CASSRDSSGANVLTF
TGTGCCAGCAGCCGGGACAGCTCTGGGGCCAACGTCCTGACTTTC
>TRBV24-1|-|TRBJ2-3|TRBD2
CATSASSGRGDTQYF
TGTGCCACCAGTGCTTCTAGCGGGAGAGGGGATACGCAGTATTTT
>TRBV28|-|TRBJ2-4|-
CATLSRGKNIQYF
TGTGCCACCCTTAGTAGGGGCAAAAACATTCAGTACTTC
>TRBV27|once|TRBJ1-3|TRBD1
CASSPTDRSDTIYF
TGTGCCAGCAGTCCGACGGACAGGTCGGACACCATATATTTT
>TRBV7-2|-|TRBJ2-2|-
CASSVRTGFTGELFF
TGTGCCAGCAGTGTACGGACGGGGTTCACCGGGGAGCTGTTTTTT
>TRBV4-1|-|TRBJ2-1|TRBD2
CASSQGSGGGSYNEQFF
TGCGCCAGCAGCCAAGGGTCCGGGGGAGGGTCCTACAATGAGCAGTTCTTC
>TRBV28|-|TRBJ2-2|-
CASLGRQNTGELFF
TGTGCCTCCTTGGGGAGACAGAACACCGGGGAGCTGTTTTTT
>TRBV30|-|TRBJ2-7|-
CAIGRGQVLSEQYF
TGTGCCATAGGCCGGGGTCAAGTATTAAGCGAGCAGTACTTC
>TRBV7-2|-|TRBJ2-3|TRBD2
CASSLVAGPTDTQYF
TGTGCCAGCAGCTTAGTAGCGGGACCGACAGATACGCAGTATTTT
>TRBV4-1|-|TRBJ2-3|-
CASSQVTRGEGSTDTQYF
TGCGCCAGCAGCCAAGTCACCCGGGGAGAAGGTTCCACAGATACGCAGTATTTT
>TRBV10-3|-|TRBJ1-2|TRBD1
CATKGQGFFDGYTF
TGTGCCACTAAGGGACAGGGATTTTTCGATGGCTACACCTTC
>TRBV2|-|TRBJ1-2|TRBD1
CASSRQGGGDYGYTF
TGTGCCAGCAGTCGACAGGGGGGAGGCGACTATGGCTACACCTTC
>TRBV28|-|TRBJ1-5|TRBD1
CASRLRGNNQPQHF
TGTGCCAGCAGACTCAGGGGGAACAATCAGCCCCAGCATTTT